Following are 27 T cell receptor beta chains from one sample sequenced in a study of cytotoxic CD8 clonotypes in ibrutinib-treated CLL. Generated by immunoSEQ multiplex PCR, the TCRdb table keeps only in-frame clones and is missing some. The sample carries some 130,000 clones, 75% to 90% recorded once. Sample: PBMCs, taken after 24 months of ibrutinib treatment. These receptors were obtained from a human donor with chronic lymphocytic leukemia.

The chain has TRBV2 and TRBJ2-7, with D perhaps given as TRBD1 or TRBD2 (5 bases each). The germline V and J ends were trimmed by 3 bases and 2 bases, with 17 bases remaining between them. CDR1 and CDR2 (germline): SNHLY, FYNNEI. There are 16 residues in the CDR3. The CDR3 DNA reads TGTGCCAGCAGTGACTCCCGGGACCCCAGGCCCTACGAGCAGTACTTC. Translating it yields CASSDSRDPRPYEQYF.

The chain uses TRBV27 and TRBJ2-3; no clear D. The germline V gene has CDR1 MNHEY and CDR2 SMNVEV (reference sequence). Trimming shortened V by 6 bases and J by 4 bases, and 14 bases separated the two germline ends. The CDR3 extends over 14 amino acids. The chain's CDR3 is CASRALAAPDTQYF. CDR3 coding DNA: TGTGCCAGCAGAGCCCTGGCTGCTCCAGATACGCAGTATTTT.

The count of this clone is one. This CDR3 reads CASSARVNTEAFF. In DNA, the CDR3 is TGTGCCAGTAGTGCCCGTGTGAACACTGAAGCTTTCTTT. The gene calls are TRBV19 and TRBJ1-1; D not resolved. Trimming pared 5 bases from V and 0 bases from J, leaving 7 bases between. This CDR3 region has 13 residues. Germline V gives CDR1 LNHDA, CDR2 SQIVND (reference sequence).

The chain uses TRBV7-2 and TRBJ2-5; a possible D gene is TRBD1 (5 bases). V gave up 5 bases and J gave up 4 bases, with 14 bases separating them. This CDR3 comprises 14 residues. Germline-derived CDR1 and CDR2 are SGHTA and FQGNSA. The chain's CDR3 is CASSLTQGGETQYF. CDR3 coding DNA: TGTGCCAGCAGCCTAACGCAGGGCGGAGAGACCCAGTACTTC.

CDR3 sequence reads: CASSPQTGWQTQYF. CDR3 nucleotides: TGTGCCAGCAGTCCACAGACAGGGTGGCAGACCCAGTACTTC. This chain uses TRBV27 with TRBJ2-5; 7 nucleotides align to TRBD1. CDR1 is MNHEY and CDR2 is SMNVEV in the germline V gene (reference sequence). This CDR3 has 14 amino acids. V lost 5 bases to trimming and J lost 6 bases; unmatched junction nucleotides: 9.

The chain couples TRBV5-6 to TRBJ1-1; 8 bases map to TRBD1. V lost 4 bases to trimming and J lost 4 bases; unmatched junction nucleotides: 3. The CDR3 has 13 residues. CDR1 SGHDT and CDR2 YYEEEE come from the germline V gene. CDR3 bases: TGTGCCAGCAGCACAACAGGGGGCACTGAAGCTTTCTTT. This sequence encodes CASSTTGGTEAFF.

This rearrangement joins TRBV28 to TRBJ2-3; D possibly corresponds to TRBD2 (5 bases). With 8 bases removed from V and 0 bases from J, the gap between germline ends came to 12 bases. Germline V CDR1 and CDR2: MDHEN, SYDVKM. The CDR3 loop spans 14 amino acids. The CDR3 protein is CASSLGASTDTQYF. DNA for the CDR3: TGTGCCAGCTCCTTGGGAGCGAGCACAGATACGCAGTATTTT. Looking up the rest from reference TRBV28 and TRBJ2-3 gives the full variable domain: DVKVTQSSRYLVKRTGEKVFLECVQDMDHENMFWYRQDPGLGLRLIYFSYDVKMKEKGDIPEGYSVSREKKERFSLILESASTNQTSMYLCASSLGASTDTQYFGPGTRLTVL.

This clone has only one observation. The chain joins TRBV5-1 to TRBJ2-5; the match to TRBD2 covers 10 bases. V lost 0 bases, J lost 5 bases, and 7 bases stayed unmatched. The V gene's germline CDR1 is SGHRS and CDR2 YFSETQ. The CDR3 loop spans 16 amino acids. The CDR3 DNA reads TGCGCCAGCAGCTTGGGGAGCGGGGGGGCGCTGGAGACCCAGTACTTC. Encoded protein: CASSLGSGGALETQYF.

The genes are TRBV2 and TRBJ1-6, with a possible D match to TRBD1 (6 bases). There are 15 residues in the CDR3. V lost 4 bases and J 3 bases, leaving 10 bases between the germline ends. Germline assignment: CDR1 SNHLY and CDR2 FYNNEI. CDR3 sequence (DNA): TGTGCCAGCAGTGGGACAGAAAACTATAATTCACCCCTCCACTTT. Translation gives CASSGTENYNSPLHF.

The chain has TRBV5-6 and TRBJ2-7; 7 nucleotides line up with TRBD2. There are 15 residues in the CDR3. Trimming removed 4 bases from V and 0 bases from J; junction bases left unmatched: 7. Germline loops: CDR1 SGHDT, CDR2 YYEEEE. The CDR3 is CASSPGGGSSYEQYF. DNA of the CDR3: TGTGCCAGCAGCCCTGGGGGAGGGAGCTCCTACGAGCAGTACTTC.

This clone was recorded once. V gene TRBV10-3 combines with J gene TRBJ2-1, with 10 bases aligning to TRBD2. Germline V CDR1 and CDR2: ENHRY, SYGVKD. Trimming removed 2 bases from V and 5 bases from J; junction bases left unmatched: 3. CDR3 length equals 15 residues. CDR3 nucleotide sequence: TGTGCCATCAGTGAGGGAGCGGGGGGGAACAATGAGCAGTTCTTC. As protein: CAISEGAGGNNEQFF.

The chain recombines TRBV7-2 with TRBJ2-7; D may be TRBD2 (5 bases). Germline V gene data show CDR1 as SGHTA and CDR2 as FQGNSA. This CDR3 spans 13 amino acids. The V and J ends lost 3 bases and 5 bases respectively, with 11 bases between them. CDR3 protein: CASSLRRGDEQYF. The CDR3 DNA follows: TGTGCCAGCAGCTTGCGACGGGGTGACGAGCAGTACTTC.

The rearrangement uses TRBV5-5 and TRBJ1-3; TRBD1 agrees at 8 bases. Germline CDR1 SGHKS, CDR2 YYEKEE (reference sequence). The length of the CDR3 is 15 residues. V was pared by 3 bases and J by 6 bases, with 8 bases of the junction left unmatched. In nucleotides, the CDR3 is TGTGCCAGCAGCTACGCCGGACAGGGAGAAAACACCATATATTTT. Translated, it gives CASSYAGQGENTIYF.

J is TRBJ2-3 and V is TRBV28; D remains ambiguous. The CDR3 consists of 14 residues. Deletions cut 4 bases from V and 2 bases from J, with 10 bases between. Looked up from germline, CDR1 is MDHEN and CDR2 is SYDVKM. The CDR3 spells CASSSIGHTDTQYF. CDR3 bases: TGTGCCAGCAGTTCAATCGGTCACACAGATACGCAGTATTTT.

V gene TRBV4-3 combines with J gene TRBJ2-7, with D unresolved. The CDR3 spans 15 residues. Trimming pared 0 bases from V and 3 bases from J, leaving 12 bases between. Per the germline V gene, CDR1 is LGHNA and CDR2 is YSLEER. CDR3 DNA: TGCGCCAGCAGCCAAGATCAAGAGGTTATCTACGAGCAGTACTTC. Its protein is CASSQDQEVIYEQYF.

DNA for the CDR3: TGCGCCAGCAGCCCATACCCGGGGCAGCCCCAGCATTTT. The encoded protein is CASSPYPGQPQHF. The chain is built from TRBV4-3 and TRBJ1-5; D call uncertain. The germline V and J ends were trimmed by 4 bases and 7 bases, with 11 bases remaining between them. Germline V gene lookup returns CDR1 LGHNA and CDR2 YSLEER. This CDR3 contains 13 residues.

The chain has TRBV4-1 and TRBJ2-1; TRBD2 might be the D (6 bases). Per germline, CDR1 MGHRA and CDR2 YSYEKL. The CDR3 is 18 residues long. Trimming shortened V by 3 bases and J by 3 bases, and 21 bases separated the two germline ends. CDR3: CASSHAPGSSAFYNEQFF. For the CDR3, the DNA is TGCGCCAGCAGCCATGCCCCTGGGTCTAGCGCATTCTACAATGAGCAGTTCTTC.

CDR3 loop: CAWSKSLHSGNTIYF. The DNA for the CDR3 is TGTGCCTGGAGTAAGAGTCTTCACTCTGGAAACACCATATATTTT. V usage is TRBV30 and J usage is TRBJ1-3; D gene ambiguous. Germline V lookup: CDR1 GTSNPN, CDR2 SVGIG (reference sequence). There are 15 residues in the CDR3. V lost 2 bases and J lost 0, with 11 bases in between.

This clone was detected only a few times. This sequence joins TRBV28 and TRBJ2-4; D remains unclear. Germline V CDR1 and CDR2: MDHEN, SYDVKM. Deletions cut 4 bases from V and 5 bases from J, with 6 bases between. CDR3 length: 12 amino acids. Here the CDR3 reads CASSSPQNIQYF. The CDR3, as DNA: TGTGCCAGCAGTTCTCCACAAAACATTCAGTACTTC.

V gene TRBV28 combines with J gene TRBJ2-5; D gene uncertain. The CDR3 runs to 12 residues. V was clipped by 5 bases and J by 3 bases, with 7 bases between them. Germline V gene lookup returns CDR1 MDHEN and CDR2 SYDVKM. In nucleotides, the CDR3 is TGTGCCAGCAGTACAAATAAAGAGACCCAGTACTTC. This encodes CASSTNKETQYF.

The chain is built from TRBV10-2 and TRBJ2-1; 7 positions agree with TRBD1. This CDR3 is 16 amino acids long. Losses at the gene ends were 7 bases for V and 2 bases for J; bases not matched to a gene: 11. In germline, CDR1 is WSHSY, CDR2 SAAADI. Written as DNA, the CDR3 is TGCGCCAGCAACGATAAGGGGGCTAGTACCTACAATGAGCAGTTCTTC. Its translation is CASNDKGASTYNEQFF.

This clone was seen once. The chain links TRBV7-6 to TRBJ2-2, with a weak D call TRBD2 (5 bases). Germline V gene sequence: CDR1 SGHVS, CDR2 FNYEAQ. The CDR3 runs 17 residues. V was shortened by 1 base and J by 6 bases, with 18 bases between the two germline ends. As DNA, the CDR3 is TGTGCCAGCAGCTTAGGAATCGGAACTAGAGCCGCCGGGGAGCTGTTTTTT. Residues: CASSLGIGTRAAGELFF.

This chain links TRBV5-1 with TRBJ2-5; 9 bases map to TRBD1. Germline V gene data show CDR1 as SGHRS and CDR2 as YFSETQ. J lost 6 bases, V lost 5 bases, and 11 bases had no gene match. The CDR3 contains 15 residues. The DNA of the CDR3 is TGCGCCAGCAGATCCGGGACAGGGCTTATACAGACCCAGTACTTC. Protein product: CASRSGTGLIQTQYF.

This clone was counted a few times. Other DNA sequences in the same sample also yield this CDR3. The V and J genes are TRBV4-1 and TRBJ2-1, with 11 bases identical to TRBD2. Germline V gives CDR1 MGHRA, CDR2 YSYEKL. This CDR3 region has 19 residues. J gave up 2 bases and V 1 base, and 10 bases lay outside the gene matches. CDR3 sequence reads: CASSQVALAGGRAYNEQFF. The CDR3 DNA follows: TGCGCCAGCAGCCAAGTCGCTCTAGCGGGGGGTCGGGCCTACAATGAGCAGTTCTTC.

The rearrangement uses TRBV28 and TRBJ2-5; no reliable D call. This CDR3 region has 11 residues. The germline V and J ends were trimmed by 6 bases and 3 bases, with 5 bases remaining between them. CDR1 and CDR2 (germline): MDHEN, SYDVKM. The CDR3 protein is CASSRKETQYF. The DNA for the CDR3 is TGTGCCAGCAGCCGTAAAGAGACCCAGTACTTC.

The J gene is TRBJ1-2, the V gene TRBV28; TRBD1 matches 7 bases. The CDR3 loop spans 12 amino acids. Germline V gene lookup returns CDR1 MDHEN and CDR2 SYDVKM. V gave up 10 bases and J gave up 4 bases; unmatched junction bases: 6. CDR3: CATTGVTYGYTF. Here the CDR3 DNA reads TGTGCCACCACAGGGGTAACCTATGGCTACACCTTC.

As regards this clone: This specimen includes other DNA sequences encoding the same CDR3. CDR3: CASSVDGTNNQPQHF. The CDR3 coding sequence is TGTGCCAGCAGCGTAGATGGAACGAATAATCAGCCCCAGCATTTT. The chain carries TRBV9 and TRBJ1-5; D is ambiguous. V lost 0 bases, J lost 4 bases, and 11 bases lay in between. The CDR3 is 15 residues long. The germline gives CDR1 SGDLS, CDR2 YYNGEE.